A single sample is the source of the 2 T cell receptor beta chains below, sequenced in a study of blood T cell repertoires in COVID-19. TCRdb's table, derived via immunoSEQ multiplex PCR, lists solely in-frame clones and lacks some. The table shows some 30,000 clones, with more than 75% occurring only once. The specimen was peripheral blood. The receptors shown here come from a human donor in a cohort sampled during active COVID-19. The donor label of this sample is uncertain.

The V call is TRBV11-3, the J call TRBJ2-2; D gene uncertain. Germline values: CDR1 SGHNT, CDR2 YENEEA. The CDR3 spans 12 residues. Trimming cost V 5 bases and J 2 bases, with 3 bases left between them. CDR3 residues: CASSQNTGELFF. The CDR3 DNA follows: TGTGCCAGCAGCCAAAACACCGGGGAGCTGTTTTTT.

The chain joins TRBV3-1 (or the pseudogene TRBV3-2) to TRBJ1-3; D is uncertain. CDR1 LGHDT and CDR2 YNNKEL come from the germline V gene (reference sequence). The CDR3 extends over 17 amino acids. V lost 1 base to trimming and J lost 0 bases, with 13 bases between them. CDR3 in amino acids: CASSQGVPVSSGNTIYF. The CDR3 coding sequence is TGTGCCAGCAGCCAAGGCGTTCCGGTTAGCTCTGGAAACACCATATATTTT.